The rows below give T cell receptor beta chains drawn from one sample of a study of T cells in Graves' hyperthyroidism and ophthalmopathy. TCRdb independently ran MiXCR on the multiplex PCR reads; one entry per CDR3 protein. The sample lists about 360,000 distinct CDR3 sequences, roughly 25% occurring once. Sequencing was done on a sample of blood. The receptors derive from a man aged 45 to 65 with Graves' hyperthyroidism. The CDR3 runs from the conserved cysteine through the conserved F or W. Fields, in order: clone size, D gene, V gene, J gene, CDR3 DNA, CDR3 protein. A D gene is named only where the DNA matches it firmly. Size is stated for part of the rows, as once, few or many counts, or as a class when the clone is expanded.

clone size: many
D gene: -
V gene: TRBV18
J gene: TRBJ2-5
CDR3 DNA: TGTGCCAGCAGTCCCTCTGGGGAGACCCAGTACTTC
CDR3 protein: CASSPSGETQYF

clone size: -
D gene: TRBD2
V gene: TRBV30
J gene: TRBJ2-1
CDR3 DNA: TGTGCCTGGAGTCCCGGGACTAGCAATGAGCAGTTCTTC
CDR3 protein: CAWSPGTSNEQFF

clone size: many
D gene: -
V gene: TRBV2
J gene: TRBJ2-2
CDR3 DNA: TGTGCCAGCAGCAGGGAGGCCGGGGAGCTGTTTTTT
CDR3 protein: CASSREAGELFF

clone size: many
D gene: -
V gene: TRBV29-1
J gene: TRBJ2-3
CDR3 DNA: TGCAGCGTACAAGGGCGGGCGGGAATGGCAGATACGCAGTATTTT
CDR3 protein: CSVQGRAGMADTQYF

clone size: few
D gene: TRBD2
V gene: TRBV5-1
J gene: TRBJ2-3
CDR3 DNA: TGCGCCAGCAGTGTCAGGCTCGGAGCGGGAGGGAACACAGATACGCAGTATTTT
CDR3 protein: CASSVRLGAGGNTDTQYF

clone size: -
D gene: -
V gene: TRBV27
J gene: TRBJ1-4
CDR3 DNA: TGTGCCAGCAGTTTCGGTAGGCCTGGCGAAAAACTGTTTTTT
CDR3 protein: CASSFGRPGEKLFF

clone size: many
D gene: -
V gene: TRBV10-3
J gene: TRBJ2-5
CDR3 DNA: TGTGCCATCAGTGAGTCTTTCGAGCGGGAGACCCAGTACTTC
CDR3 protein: CAISESFERETQYF

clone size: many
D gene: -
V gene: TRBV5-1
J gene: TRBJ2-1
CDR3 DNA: TGCGCCAGCAGCTTGACGGGGATGGGCGGCAATGAGCAGTTCTTC
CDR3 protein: CASSLTGMGGNEQFF

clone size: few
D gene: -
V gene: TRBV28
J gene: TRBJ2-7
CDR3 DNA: TGTGCCAGCAGTTTAGGGCAGAGATTTGTCTCCTACGAGCAGTACTTC
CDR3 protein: CASSLGQRFVSYEQYF

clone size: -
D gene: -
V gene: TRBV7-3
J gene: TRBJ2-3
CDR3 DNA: TGTGCCAGCAGCTTAACCAGCTCTAGCACAGATACGCAGTATTTT
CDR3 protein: CASSLTSSSTDTQYF

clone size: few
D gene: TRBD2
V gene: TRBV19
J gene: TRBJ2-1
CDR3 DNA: TGTGCCAGTAGTCGTGGGAGGGTAGGGAATGAGCAGTTCTTC
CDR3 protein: CASSRGRVGNEQFF

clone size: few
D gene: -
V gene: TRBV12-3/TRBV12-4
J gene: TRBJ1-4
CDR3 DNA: TGTGCCAGCAGTTTAAGCAGGGTAGATGAAAAACTGTTTTTT
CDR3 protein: CASSLSRVDEKLFF

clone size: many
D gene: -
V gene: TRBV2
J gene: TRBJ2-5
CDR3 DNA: TGTGCCAGCAGTGTGACGAGGGCCTCAGAGACCCAGTACTTC
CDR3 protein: CASSVTRASETQYF

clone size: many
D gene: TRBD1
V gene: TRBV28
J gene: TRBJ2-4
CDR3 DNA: TGTGCCAGCAGTGACAGGGGGCACATTCAGTACTTC
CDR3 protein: CASSDRGHIQYF

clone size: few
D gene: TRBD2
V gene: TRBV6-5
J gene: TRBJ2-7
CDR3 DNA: TGTGCCAGCAGTTCCCCGGGACTAGCGGGAGGGTGGCAGTACTTC
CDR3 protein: CASSSPGLAGGWQYF

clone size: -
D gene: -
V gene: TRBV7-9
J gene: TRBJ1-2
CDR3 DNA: TGTGCCAGCAGCTTCCGGGGGGAGGATGGCTACACCTTC
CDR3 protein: CASSFRGEDGYTF

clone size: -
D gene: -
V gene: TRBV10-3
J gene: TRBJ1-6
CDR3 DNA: TGTGCCATCAGTATCGACAGGAGCTCCTATAATTCACCCCTCCACTTT
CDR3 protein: CAISIDRSSYNSPLHF

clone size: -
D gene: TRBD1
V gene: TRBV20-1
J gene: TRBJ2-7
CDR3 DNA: TGCAGTGCTAGGGGGACAGAAGTCTACGAGCAGTACTTC
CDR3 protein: CSARGTEVYEQYF

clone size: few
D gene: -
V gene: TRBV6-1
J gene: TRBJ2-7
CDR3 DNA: TGTGCCAGCAGAAAAGGGACGGGAGTTAGCTACGAGCAGTACTTC
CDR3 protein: CASRKGTGVSYEQYF

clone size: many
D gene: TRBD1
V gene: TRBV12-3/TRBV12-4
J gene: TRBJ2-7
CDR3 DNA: TGTGCCAGCATTCAGTCCGGGACAGGGTTTGGGGAGCAGTACTTC
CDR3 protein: CASIQSGTGFGEQYF

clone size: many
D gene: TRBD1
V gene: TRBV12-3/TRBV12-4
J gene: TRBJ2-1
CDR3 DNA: TGTGCCAGCAGTTTAGTGGGACAGGGTCAAAACAATGAGCAGTTCTTC
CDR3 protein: CASSLVGQGQNNEQFF

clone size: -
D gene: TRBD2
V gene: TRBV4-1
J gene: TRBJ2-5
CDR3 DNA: TGCGCCAGCAGCCAGGAACCGGGACTAGCGGGATATCGGACCCAGTACTTC
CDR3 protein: CASSQEPGLAGYRTQYF

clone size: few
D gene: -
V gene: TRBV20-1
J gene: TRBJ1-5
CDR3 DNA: TGCAGTGCTAGAAGTTCTTCCTACACGCCCCAGCATTTT
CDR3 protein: CSARSSSYTPQHF

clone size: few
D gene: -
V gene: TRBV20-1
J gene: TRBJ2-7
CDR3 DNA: TGCAGTGCGAGGCGAAGCGCGGCAGGGGAAGAGCAGTACTTC
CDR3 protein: CSARRSAAGEEQYF

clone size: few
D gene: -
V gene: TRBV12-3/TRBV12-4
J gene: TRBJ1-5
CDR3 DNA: TGTGCCAGCAGTTTCGGGGACGGGAGTAATCAGCCCCAGCATTTT
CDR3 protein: CASSFGDGSNQPQHF

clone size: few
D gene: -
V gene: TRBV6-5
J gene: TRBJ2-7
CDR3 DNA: TGTGCCAGCAGTTACAGGCCCCGTGACGAGCAGTACTTC
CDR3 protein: CASSYRPRDEQYF

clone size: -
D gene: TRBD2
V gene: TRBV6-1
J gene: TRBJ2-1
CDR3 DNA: TGTGCCAGCAGGGACACGGGGGGTAGCAACAATGAGCAGTTCTTC
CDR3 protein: CASRDTGGSNNEQFF

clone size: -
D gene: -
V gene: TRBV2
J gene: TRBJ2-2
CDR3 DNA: TGTGCCAGCAGTGAAGCGGAAGGGTACGGGGAGCTGTTTTTT
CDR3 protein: CASSEAEGYGELFF

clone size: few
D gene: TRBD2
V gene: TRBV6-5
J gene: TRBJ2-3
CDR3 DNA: TGTGCCAGCAGTTACGGAACTAGCGGGAGGCCAACAGATACGCAGTATTTT
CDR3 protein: CASSYGTSGRPTDTQYF

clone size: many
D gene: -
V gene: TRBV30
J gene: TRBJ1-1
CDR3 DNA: TGTGCCTGGAGTAGTGGACAGCTGAACACTGAAGCTTTCTTT
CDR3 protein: CAWSSGQLNTEAFF

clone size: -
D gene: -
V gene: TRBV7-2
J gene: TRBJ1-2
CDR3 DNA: TGTGCCAGCAGCTCGTCGCCCAGGGATGGCTACACCTTC
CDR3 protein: CASSSSPRDGYTF

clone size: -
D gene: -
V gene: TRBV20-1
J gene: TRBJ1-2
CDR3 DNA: TGCAGTGCTATAGATATGGGGACCCCAGCTAACTATGGCTACACCTTC
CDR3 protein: CSAIDMGTPANYGYTF

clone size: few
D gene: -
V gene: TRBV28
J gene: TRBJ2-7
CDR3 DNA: TGTGCCAGCAGTGGGGCGTTCTACGAGCAGTACTTC
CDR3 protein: CASSGAFYEQYF